The 9 T cell receptor beta chains below all came from one sample that was sequenced in a study of blood T cells in healthy people across ages. The authors ran a second PCR of about 7 to 12 cycles using a sample-barcoded 5' primer and a J-beta primer mix. TCRdb recomputed calls from the 5' RACE reads with MiXCR, one row per CDR3 protein. Counted here are 1,300,000 or so distinct CDR3 sequences, around 59% occurring once; the ten biggest clones make up approximately 7%. Specimen: blood. Source of these receptors: a man younger than 30 in good health.

The chain couples TRBV6-1 to TRBJ1-5, with D perhaps matching TRBD1 (5 bases). CDR1 and CDR2 (germline): MNHNS, SASEGT. The CDR3 consists of 14 residues. The ends were cut back, 1 base at V and 5 bases at J, with 9 bases in the middle. The CDR3 protein is CASSEEGDYQPQHF. The CDR3 coding sequence is TGTGCCAGCAGTGAAGAAGGGGATTATCAGCCCCAGCATTTT.

The sample holds one count of this clonotype. The CDR3 protein is CASSSYSSSYNEQYF. In DNA form, the CDR3 reads TGTGCCAGCAGCTCCTACAGCAGCTCCTACAATGAGCAGTACTTC. This chain uses TRBV7-2 with TRBJ2-1, with D uncertain. The last part of the DNA fits TRBJ2-7 better; the J call may be wrong. There are 15 residues in the CDR3. The germline V gene encodes CDR1 SGHTA and CDR2 FQGNSA.

The chain has TRBV5-1 and TRBJ2-3; the match to TRBD2 covers 10 bases. Germline V gene sequence: CDR1 SGHRS, CDR2 YFSETQ. With V trimmed by 3 bases and J by 3 bases, 10 bases remained unmatched. The CDR3 length is 17 residues. CDR3 protein: CASSSRSAGGPTDTQYF. CDR3 DNA sequence: TGCGCCAGCAGCTCGAGGTCAGCGGGGGGGCCGACAGATACGCAGTATTTT.

This chain joins TRBV5-1 and TRBJ2-1; D gene unclear. The CDR3 has 13 residues. Between the trimmed V and J ends, which lost 3 bases and 7 bases, there was a span of 11 bases. Germline V gene sequence: CDR1 SGHRS, CDR2 YFSETQ. The CDR3 DNA is TGCGCCAGCAGCTGGGAACCCGAAAATGAGCAGTTCTTC. Translating gives CASSWEPENEQFF.

The V gene is TRBV20-1, the J gene TRBJ2-3; D not certain. Germline V lookup: CDR1 DFQATT, CDR2 SNEGSKA (reference sequence). The CDR3 consists of 12 residues. V gave up 6 bases and J gave up 4 bases, with 11 bases separating them. CDR3 sequence: CSAEEFSDTQYF. The CDR3 DNA reads TGCAGTGCAGAGGAGTTCTCAGATACGCAGTATTTT.

The CDR3 protein is CASSHPGLATDNEQFF. The CDR3 bases are TGTGCCAGCAGCCACCCGGGACTAGCGACAGATAATGAGCAGTTCTTC. The chain recombines TRBV3-1 with TRBJ2-1; 10 bases are a match to TRBD2. V dropped 3 bases and J dropped 7; count of bases not matched to a gene: 9. The germline V gene has CDR1 LGHDT and CDR2 YNNKEL (reference sequence). The CDR3 has 16 residues.

This clonotype was observed a few times. The V gene is TRBV7-2, the J gene TRBJ1-4, with D possibly TRBD1 on 6 matching bases. This CDR3 region has 15 residues. Germline values: CDR1 SGHTA, CDR2 FQGNSA. The V and J ends lost 6 bases and 5 bases respectively, with 16 bases between them. The CDR3 DNA reads TGTGCCAGCAGTCGTTCTCGGGGGCGAAATGAAAAACTGTTTTTT. Its translation is CASSRSRGRNEKLFF.

Note on this clonotype: One end of the junction fails to match germline, which may point to a read error. The rearrangement uses TRBV4-1 and TRBJ2-7; possibly TRBD2 for D (7 bases). This CDR3 spans 14 amino acids. The germline CDR1 and CDR2 sequences are MGHRA and YSYEKL. Here the CDR3 DNA reads TGTGCCAGCAGCCAAGAGGGGGGGCGGTACGAGCAGTACTTC. This encodes CASSQEGGRYEQYF.

A remark on this clonotype: Given a far larger clone just one base away, this is likely a sequencing read error. The V call is TRBV5-6, the J call TRBJ2-6, with D perhaps TRBD1 (5 bases). The CDR3 sequence is 13 residues long. CDR1 is SGHDT and CDR2 is YYEEEE in the germline V gene. The CDR3 nucleotides are TGTGCCAGCAGCTTGTCTGGGGCCAACGTCCCGACTTTC. This encodes CASSLSGANVPTF.